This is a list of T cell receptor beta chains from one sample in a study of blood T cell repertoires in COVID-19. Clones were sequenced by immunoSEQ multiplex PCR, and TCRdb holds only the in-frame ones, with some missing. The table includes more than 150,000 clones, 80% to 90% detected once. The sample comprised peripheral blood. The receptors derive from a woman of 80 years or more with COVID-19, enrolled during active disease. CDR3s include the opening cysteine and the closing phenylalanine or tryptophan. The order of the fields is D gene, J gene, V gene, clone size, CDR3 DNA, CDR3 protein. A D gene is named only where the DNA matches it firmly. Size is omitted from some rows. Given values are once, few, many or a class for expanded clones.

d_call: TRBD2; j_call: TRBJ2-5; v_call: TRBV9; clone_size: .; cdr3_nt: TGTGCCAGCAGCGTAGGCTGGGACGGGGGGGCGAGGGAGACCCAGTACTTC; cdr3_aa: CASSVGWDGGARETQYF
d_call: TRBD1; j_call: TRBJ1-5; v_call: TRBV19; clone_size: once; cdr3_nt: TGTGCCAGTAGTCTCCAAGACAGGGGGAGAATCAATCAGCCCCAGCATTTT; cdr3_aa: CASSLQDRGRINQPQHF
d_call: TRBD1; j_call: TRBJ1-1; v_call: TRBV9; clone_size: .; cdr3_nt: TGTGCCAGCAGCGCAGGGGGCACCAATCAGAACACTGAAGCTTTCTTT; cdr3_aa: CASSAGGTNQNTEAFF
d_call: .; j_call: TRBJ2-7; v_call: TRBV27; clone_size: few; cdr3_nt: TGTGCCAGCCGTCCCGGGAATACCTACGAGCAGTACTTC; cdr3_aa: CASRPGNTYEQYF
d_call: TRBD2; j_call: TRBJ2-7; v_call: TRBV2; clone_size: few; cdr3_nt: TGTGCCAGCAGAGAGGGACTAACCGTTTCCTACGAGCAGTACTTC; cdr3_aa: CASREGLTVSYEQYF
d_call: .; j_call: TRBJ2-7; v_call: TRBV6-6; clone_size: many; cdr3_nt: TGTGCCAGCAGTTACTCGTTCCCCAACTACGAGCAGTACTTC; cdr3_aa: CASSYSFPNYEQYF
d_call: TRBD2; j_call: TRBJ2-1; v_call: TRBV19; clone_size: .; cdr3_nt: TGTGCCAGTAGCCGGGGCGAGCGGGGGCGACAGCAGTTCTTC; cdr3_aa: CASSRGERGRQQFF
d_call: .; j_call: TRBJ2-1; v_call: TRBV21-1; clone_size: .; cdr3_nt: TGTGCCAGCAGCAAAGGAGAAGGACTAACGTTAGACTACAATGAGCAGTTCTTC; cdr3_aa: CASSKGEGLTLDYNEQFF
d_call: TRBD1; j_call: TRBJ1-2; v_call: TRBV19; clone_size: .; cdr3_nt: TGTGCCAGTAGTGTTTCGACAGGGCCAACCCTTAACTATGGCTACACCTTC; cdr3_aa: CASSVSTGPTLNYGYTF
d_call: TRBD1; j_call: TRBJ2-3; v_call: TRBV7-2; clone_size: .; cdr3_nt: TGTGCCAGCAGCTCGGGACAGGGGGCTGGAGATACGCAGTATTTT; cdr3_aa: CASSSGQGAGDTQYF